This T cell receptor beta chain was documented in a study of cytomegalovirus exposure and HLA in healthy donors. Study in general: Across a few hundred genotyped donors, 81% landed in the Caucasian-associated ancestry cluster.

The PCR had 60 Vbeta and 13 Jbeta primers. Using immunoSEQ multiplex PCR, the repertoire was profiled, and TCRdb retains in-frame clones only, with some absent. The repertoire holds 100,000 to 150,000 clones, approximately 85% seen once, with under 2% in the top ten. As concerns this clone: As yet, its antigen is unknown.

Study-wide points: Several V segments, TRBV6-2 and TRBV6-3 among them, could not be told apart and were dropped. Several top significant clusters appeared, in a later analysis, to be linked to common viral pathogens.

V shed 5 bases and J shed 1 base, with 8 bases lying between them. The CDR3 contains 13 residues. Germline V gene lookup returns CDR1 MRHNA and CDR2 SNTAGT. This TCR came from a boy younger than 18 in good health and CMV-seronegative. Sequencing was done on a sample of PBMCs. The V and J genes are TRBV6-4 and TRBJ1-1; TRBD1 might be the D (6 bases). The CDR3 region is CASSLTGNTEAFF. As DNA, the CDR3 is TGTGCCAGCAGTCTGACAGGGAACACTGAAGCTTTCTTT.